The rows below give T cell receptor beta chains drawn from one sample of a study of blood T cell repertoires in COVID-19. The method was immunoSEQ multiplex PCR; TCRdb's version includes in-frame clones alone and lacks a portion of them. The profile shows roughly 160,000 clones, roughly 86% of them singletons. The sample consisted of peripheral blood. The receptor source for this set is a woman older than 75 with COVID-19, enrolled during active disease. CDR3s include the opening cysteine and the closing phenylalanine or tryptophan. D genes are given only for firm matches. Clone size, where shown, is once, few, many, or a class for clones that have expanded.

D	J	size	V	CDR3
NA	TRBJ1-5	NA	TRBV10-3	CAISEREVDQPQHF
TRBD2	TRBJ2-3	once	TRBV6-1	CASSVTAGLAGYTQYF
TRBD2	TRBJ2-7	NA	TRBV7-3	CASSPGRGYEQYF
TRBD1	TRBJ1-6	NA	TRBV4-2	CASSPDGTGDSPLHF
TRBD1	TRBJ1-6	NA	TRBV6-5	CASSYDRENSPLHF
NA	TRBJ1-4	NA	TRBV18	CASSPDRHEKLFF
TRBD2	TRBJ2-1	few	TRBV6-1	CASSELADYNEQFF
TRBD1	TRBJ2-6	NA	TRBV19	CASSILRAGQGAAGANVLTF
TRBD1	TRBJ1-2	NA	TRBV6-5	CASSRRTGSLDGYTF
NA	TRBJ2-1	NA	TRBV9	CASSVTGDSYNEQFF
NA	TRBJ1-5	NA	TRBV6-2/TRBV6-3	CASSSPNRANQPQHF
TRBD1	TRBJ2-3	NA	TRBV7-8	CASSLGRGLGTDTQYF
NA	TRBJ2-7	NA	TRBV7-2	CASSPSSDYEQYF
NA	TRBJ1-5	NA	TRBV28	CASNGVTPQHF
NA	TRBJ2-3	NA	TRBV5-1	CASSLYGDTQYF
NA	TRBJ2-1	NA	TRBV19	CASSTSAVYNEQFF
NA	TRBJ2-5	NA	TRBV7-3	CASSLSVQETQYF
TRBD2	TRBJ2-5	NA	TRBV11-3	CASSPRSGGETQYF
NA	TRBJ2-1	NA	TRBV9	CASSVGGGSYNEQFF
NA	TRBJ1-5	NA	TRBV27	CASRSNSFNQPQHF
TRBD2	TRBJ2-1	NA	TRBV14	CASSQTLLAGTYNEQFF
NA	TRBJ2-1	NA	TRBV9	CASSALYNEQFF
TRBD2	TRBJ2-1	NA	TRBV27	CASSLRAGGYNEQFF
NA	TRBJ2-3	once	TRBV3-1/TRBV3-2	CASSPPSQDTQYF
TRBD2	TRBJ2-5	NA	TRBV20-1	CSASTSGGLVETQYF
NA	TRBJ1-1	NA	TRBV7-3	CASRSGLGNTEAFF
NA	TRBJ2-7	NA	TRBV6-5	CASSYGVGGRLYEQYF